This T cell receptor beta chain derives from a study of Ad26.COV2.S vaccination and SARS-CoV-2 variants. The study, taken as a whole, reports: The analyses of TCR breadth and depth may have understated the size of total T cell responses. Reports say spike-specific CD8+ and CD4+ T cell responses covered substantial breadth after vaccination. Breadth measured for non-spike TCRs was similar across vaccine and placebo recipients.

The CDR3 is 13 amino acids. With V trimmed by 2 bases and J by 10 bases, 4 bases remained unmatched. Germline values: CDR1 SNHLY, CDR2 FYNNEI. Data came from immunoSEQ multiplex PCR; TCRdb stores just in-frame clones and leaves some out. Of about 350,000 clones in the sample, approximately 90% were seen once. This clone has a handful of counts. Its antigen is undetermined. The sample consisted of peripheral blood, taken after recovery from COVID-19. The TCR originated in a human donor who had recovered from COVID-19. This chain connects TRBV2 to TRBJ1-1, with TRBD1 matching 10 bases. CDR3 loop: CASSERDRGTAFF. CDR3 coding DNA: TGTGCCAGCAGTGAAAGGGACAGGGGAACAGCTTTCTTT.